This TCR beta chain was documented in a study of blood T cell repertoires in COVID-19 (dated by TCRdb to the early 2020s). Describing the broader study: Collaborator samples came from the United States, Italy and Spain and covered acute and convalescent phases of COVID-19. The material from the prospective study consisted of cDNA or gDNA derived from T cells, B-cell-depleted T cells, or PBMCs. Deeply sampled blood TCRbeta repertoires from subjects exposed to, actively infected with, or recovered from COVID-19 were included in the dataset. The repertoires were released in a freely available public database intended as a resource for research on the immune response to SARS-CoV-2. Samples came from the ongoing ImmuneRACE study (first 160 participants) plus 1,254 subjects from 6 global collaborators. The sample metadata nearly always contained a de-identified subject ID, COVID-19 status, age in years and sex. Where HLA class I and class II types were available, the types were taken from metadata supplied by the sample provider, not from assay-based typing.

Germline trimming amounts to 4 bases on V and 0 bases on J, with 10 as the count of junction bases outside the gene matches. The germline V gene sets CDR1 to SGDLS and CDR2 to YYNGEE. The CDR3 contains 17 residues, cysteine and phenylalanine counted. Only the CDR3 part of the read is kept: 51 bases, read in frame from the first base. Broad study findings and their caveats: Clinical and demographic metadata were provided uncurated, with the amount varying by source and participant.

Each collaborating institution followed its own protocols to collect whole blood in K2EDTA tubes. For TCRbeta analysis, collaborators shipped samples as frozen whole blood, isolated PBMCs, or DNA extracted from either of those sample types. Details on this clone: The specificity of this receptor is unknown. No base qualities exist here, and no much larger clone lies one base off it.

TCRbeta CDR3 regions were amplified from genomic DNA using the immunoSEQ Assay, a bias-controlled multiplex PCR. The original methods were these. Within the assay, amplification of reference gene primers was used to estimate how many nucleated cells each sample contained. To quantify the absolute abundance of each unique TCRbeta CDR3 rearrangement, sequence reads were collapsed and filtered. Productive Simpson clonality was computed per sample as the square root of Simpson's diversity index over productive rearrangements. This is the immuneACCESS table as TCRdb keeps it, with only in-frame sequences that have V and J called. A part of the clones is gone; compared with another copy, unresolved V genes explain less than half, and the rest is unexplained. Clone size and V and J calls were adopted from that table, with D and trimming inferred from the DNA. Counted in this sample were some 200,000 clones; roughly nine tenths of them appeared once. The ten largest clonotypes hold 2.5% to 4% of the sample.

The sample comprised peripheral blood. The receptor's source is a man in his 70s with acute or convalescent COVID-19. The rearranged chain carries TRBV9 and TRBJ2-3; the central 8 bases match TRBD2. The nucleotides are TGTGCCAGCAGCCCTCTACTTAGCGGGGTTAGCACAGATACGCAGTATTTT. It codes for CASSPLLSGVSTDTQYF.